This entry lists 31 T cell receptor beta chains sequenced from one sample in a study of blood T cell repertoires in COVID-19. Assay: immunoSEQ multiplex PCR; the TCRdb copy retains only in-frame clones and omits some. Of about 180,000 clones in the sample, over 80% were seen once. The sequencing input was peripheral blood. Receptors were obtained from a middle-aged woman with COVID-19, enrolled during active disease.

This chain connects TRBV6-5 to TRBJ2-7; 10 bases map to TRBD1. Germline CDR1 is MNHEY and CDR2 is SVGAGI. The length of the CDR3 is 16 residues. V lost 4 bases, J lost 3 bases, and 9 bases stayed unmatched. This CDR3 reads CASSLTGGRFNYEQYF. CDR3 DNA: TGTGCCAGCAGTTTGACAGGGGGCAGGTTCAACTACGAGCAGTACTTC.

In its sample, this clone was seen a few times. Different DNA sequences within this sample yield the same CDR3. The rearrangement links TRBV5-1 to TRBJ2-7, with D maybe TRBD1 (7 bases). Trimming cost V 2 bases and J 6 bases, with 9 bases left between them. The length of the CDR3 is 12 residues. Germline CDR1 SGHRS, CDR2 YFSETQ. CDR3 sequence: CASSFQGGEQYF. In DNA form, the CDR3 reads TGCGCCAGCAGCTTCCAGGGGGGCGAGCAGTACTTC. The whole variable domain, filled in from reference TRBV5-1 and TRBJ2-7, reads KAGVTQTPRYLIKTRGQQVTLSCSPISGHRSVSWYQQTPGQGLQFLFEYFSETQRNKGNFPGRFSGRQFSNSRSEMNVSTLELGDSALYLCASSFQGGEQYFGPGTRLTVT.

This clone was detected once. V and J are TRBV6-2 or TRBV6-3 and TRBJ1-6, with D maybe TRBD1 (5 bases). The CDR3 extends over 16 amino acids. V was shortened by 2 bases and J by 1 base, with 9 bases between the two germline ends. Per the germline V gene, CDR1 is MNHEY and CDR2 is SVGEGT. CDR3 in DNA: TGTGCCAGCAGTTACCCCGGGGGTTCCTATAATTCACCCCTCCACTTT. Its protein is CASSYPGGSYNSPLHF.

This chain uses TRBV27 with TRBJ1-2; possible D gene TRBD1, 5 bases. Germline V CDR1 and CDR2: MNHEY, SMNVEV (reference sequence). This CDR3 spans 13 amino acids. V gave up 5 bases and J gave up 8 bases, with 15 bases separating them. The CDR3 nucleotides are TGTGCCAGCAGTCAAGGGGTAGAAGGCGGCTACACCTTC. Its protein is CASSQGVEGGYTF.

The chain carries TRBV9 and TRBJ1-6, with 7 nucleotides matching TRBD1. The CDR3 has 16 amino acids. The V gene's germline CDR1 is SGDLS and CDR2 YYNGEE. The V segment lost 2 bases and the J segment 1 base; nucleotides outside the gene matches: 3. The CDR3 nucleotides are TGTGCCAGCAGCGTGGCAGGGGGGTCCTATAATTCACCCCTCCACTTT. Protein sequence: CASSVAGGSYNSPLHF.

This clone was counted a few times. This CDR3 reads CASSQPSGGREQFF. CDR3 DNA sequence: TGTGCCAGCAGCCAACCTAGCGGGGGGCGTGAGCAGTTCTTC. This chain links TRBV3-1 (or the pseudogene TRBV3-2) with TRBJ2-1, with 11 nucleotides matching TRBD2. With V trimmed by 2 bases and J by 9 bases, 3 bases remained unmatched. Germline assignment: CDR1 LGHDT and CDR2 YNNKEL (reference sequence). CDR3 length: 14 amino acids.

This clone has only one observation. The gene calls are TRBV5-1 and TRBJ2-7; perhaps TRBD1 as D (6 bases). Germline CDR1 and CDR2: SGHRS and YFSETQ. The CDR3 contains 13 residues. Trimming pared 7 bases from V and 6 bases from J, leaving 17 bases between. This CDR3 reads CASHGQHNGEQYF. CDR3 in DNA: TGCGCCAGCCACGGACAGCACAACGGCGAGCAGTACTTC. The full variable domain, completed using reference TRBV5-1 and TRBJ2-7, is KAGVTQTPRYLIKTRGQQVTLSCSPISGHRSVSWYQQTPGQGLQFLFEYFSETQRNKGNFPGRFSGRQFSNSRSEMNVSTLELGDSALYLCASHGQHNGEQYFGPGTRLTVT.

The chain carries TRBV18 and TRBJ1-1; possible D gene TRBD1, 5 bases. This CDR3 has 16 residues. In germline, CDR1 is KGHSH, CDR2 LQKENI. With 2 bases removed from V and 1 base from J, the gap between germline ends came to 14 bases. CDR3 protein: CASSPARGGSNTEAFF. CDR3 sequence (DNA): TGTGCCAGCTCACCAGCACGGGGGGGGTCGAACACTGAAGCTTTCTTT.

The chain is built from TRBV6-6 and TRBJ2-7, with TRBD2 identical over 12 bases. Unmatched junction bases numbered 5, after V lost 5 bases and J lost 3 bases. Germline CDR1 reads MNHNY; CDR2 reads SVGAGI (reference sequence). The CDR3 is made up of 15 amino acids. The CDR3 loop reads CASSQTSGGLYEQYF. As DNA, the CDR3 is TGTGCCAGCAGTCAGACTAGCGGGGGCCTCTACGAGCAGTACTTC.

V usage is TRBV24-1 and J usage is TRBJ1-1; 9 bases are shared with TRBD1. This CDR3 spans 14 amino acids. Trimming cost V 9 bases and J 1 base; bases outside gene matches: 5. The V gene's germline CDR1 is KGHDR and CDR2 SFDVKD. CDR3: CATQPGQGNTEAFF. DNA of the CDR3: TGTGCCACCCAACCGGGACAGGGGAACACTGAAGCTTTCTTT.

The chain employs TRBV5-1 and TRBJ2-7; no definite D call. Germline values: CDR1 SGHRS, CDR2 YFSETQ. CDR3 length: 14 residues. The V and J ends lost 0 bases and 2 bases respectively, with 9 bases between them. The CDR3 here is CASSLEWPAYEQYF. CDR3 DNA: TGCGCCAGCAGCTTGGAGTGGCCAGCCTACGAGCAGTACTTC.

This chain connects TRBV7-9 to TRBJ2-7; 9 bases agree with TRBD1. Trimming removed 5 bases from V and 6 bases from J; junction bases left unmatched: 17. Looked up from germline, CDR1 is SEHNR and CDR2 is FQNEAQ (reference sequence). CDR3 size: 17 residues. DNA of the CDR3: TGTGCCAGCAGCCCGATACCACAACAGGGGGCGGTAAGCGAGCAGTACTTC. Translation: CASSPIPQQGAVSEQYF.

This clone was counted a few times. V usage is TRBV6-5 and J usage is TRBJ1-1; no reliable D call. Trimming shortened V by 3 bases and J by 5 bases, and 16 bases separated the two germline ends. Germline CDR1 MNHEY, CDR2 SVGAGI. The CDR3 spans 15 residues. The CDR3 protein is CASSYSPQTRTEAFF. In DNA, the CDR3 is TGTGCCAGCAGTTATAGCCCCCAGACGAGGACTGAAGCTTTCTTT.

The chain joins TRBV28 to TRBJ1-3; D call uncertain. Germline-derived CDR1 and CDR2 are MDHEN and SYDVKM. V was shortened by 5 bases and J by 2 bases, with 7 bases between the two germline ends. The CDR3 runs to 13 residues. CDR3 sequence (DNA): TGTGCCAGCAGTCGAGGCCCTGGAAACACCATATATTTT. It yields the protein CASSRGPGNTIYF. The full variable domain, rest sourced from reference TRBV28 and TRBJ1-3, is DVKVTQSSRYLVKRTGEKVFLECVQDMDHENMFWYRQDPGLGLRLIYFSYDVKMKEKGDIPEGYSVSREKKERFSLILESASTNQTSMYLCASSRGPGNTIYFGEGSWLTVV.

The chain employs TRBV29-1 and TRBJ1-3; no definite D call. In germline, CDR1 is SQVTM, CDR2 ANQGSEA. The CDR3 has 12 residues. V gave up 4 bases and J gave up 4 bases, with 8 bases separating them. In DNA, the CDR3 is TGCAGCGTTGGAAGGAGCGGAAACACCATATATTTT. The encoded protein is CSVGRSGNTIYF.

The CDR3 here is CASGIAGTGNTGELFF. The CDR3 nucleotides read TGTGCCAGCGGGATCGCGGGGACAGGGAACACCGGGGAGCTGTTTTTT. The chain has TRBV28 and TRBJ2-2; 8 positions match TRBD1. CDR3 length equals 16 residues. CDR1 MDHEN and CDR2 SYDVKM come from the germline V gene. The ends lost 8 bases at V and 1 base at J; junction bases unmatched: 9. The full variable domain, rest sourced from reference TRBV28 and TRBJ2-2, is DVKVTQSSRYLVKRTGEKVFLECVQDMDHENMFWYRQDPGLGLRLIYFSYDVKMKEKGDIPEGYSVSREKKERFSLILESASTNQTSMYLCASGIAGTGNTGELFFGEGSRLTVL.

This clone turned up a few times. V and J are TRBV5-1 and TRBJ2-7; D gene ambiguous. CDR1 SGHRS and CDR2 YFSETQ come from the germline V gene. The CDR3 has 13 residues. The V end lost 3 bases, the J end lost 7 bases, and 14 bases lay between the germline ends. The CDR3 here is CASSSPPAREQYF. In nucleotides, the CDR3 is TGCGCCAGCAGCTCGCCGCCCGCGAGGGAGCAGTACTTC.

The chain joins TRBV10-2 to TRBJ2-5, with TRBD1 matching 10 bases. The CDR3 covers 14 residues. The germline V gene has CDR1 WSHSY and CDR2 SAAADI. Unmatched junction bases numbered 3, after V lost 6 bases and J lost 2 bases. CDR3 sequence (DNA): TGCGCCAGCAGAGGACAGGGGGTGCAAGAGACCCAGTACTTC. Translated: CASRGQGVQETQYF.

The chain links TRBV19 to TRBJ2-1, with TRBD2 identical over 12 bases. The CDR3 length is 15 residues. Germline CDR1 and CDR2: LNHDA and SQIVND (reference sequence). After removal of 3 bases from V and 6 bases from J, the junction contained 3 bases not matched to a gene. CDR3 protein: CASSIGLAGTNEQFF. CDR3 bases: TGTGCCAGTAGTATCGGACTAGCGGGAACCAATGAGCAGTTCTTC.

The J gene is TRBJ2-6, the V gene TRBV5-1; tentatively, D is TRBD1 (5 bases). Looked up from germline, CDR1 is SGHRS and CDR2 is YFSETQ. The V end was cut by 0 bases, the J end by 2 bases, with 9 bases between. The CDR3 consists of 16 residues. Here the CDR3 reads CASSLVTGAGANVLTF. The CDR3 nucleotides read TGCGCCAGCAGCTTGGTCACAGGTGCTGGGGCCAACGTCCTGACTTTC.

The rearrangement links TRBV19 to TRBJ1-3; the D gene is possibly TRBD1 (6 bases). CDR1 and CDR2 (germline): LNHDA, SQIVND (reference sequence). Trimming cost V 8 bases and J 0 bases, with 17 bases left between them. CDR3 length: 16 amino acids. CDR3 nucleotide sequence: TGTGCCAGTGCAGGGGTGCGATTTAACTCTGGAAACACCATATATTTT. It is translated as CASAGVRFNSGNTIYF.

The chain is built from TRBV12-5 and TRBJ1-5; D is ambiguous. Trimming left V 4 bases short and J 0 bases short, with 7 bases between. Germline values: CDR1 LGHNT, CDR2 FRNRAP. This CDR3 comprises 14 residues. In nucleotides, the CDR3 is TGTGCTAGTGGTTCGGGATATAGCAATCAGCCCCAGCATTTT. Translated: CASGSGYSNQPQHF.

V usage is TRBV27 and J usage is TRBJ1-2; D ambiguous. This CDR3 comprises 13 residues. The V gene lost 7 bases and the J gene lost 6 bases, with 15 bases spanning the gap. Germline assignment: CDR1 MNHEY and CDR2 SMNVEV (reference sequence). The CDR3 region has the DNA TGTGCCAGCACTGCTTCGAGGGTCCATGGCTACACCTTC. It specifies CASTASRVHGYTF.

By share, this clone ranks as large (0.1 to 1%). The V call is TRBV30, the J call TRBJ2-2; 10 bases line up with TRBD1. CDR3 length: 19 amino acids. Germline CDR1 and CDR2: GTSNPN and SVGIG (reference sequence). V dropped 1 base and J dropped 5; count of bases not matched to a gene: 16. The DNA for the CDR3 is TGTGCCTGGAGTGCCGAGGGACAGGGGAGACTTAGCGGGACCGGGGAGCTGTTTTTT. Translating gives CAWSAEGQGRLSGTGELFF.

The chain is built from TRBV14 and TRBJ1-3, with a tentative D call TRBD1 (6 bases). V lost 4 bases, J lost 2 bases, and 9 bases lay in between. This CDR3 has 14 amino acids. Germline CDR1 SGHDN, CDR2 FVKESK. The CDR3 here is CASSRGGAGNTIYF. In DNA, the CDR3 is TGTGCCAGCAGCCGAGGGGGAGCTGGAAACACCATATATTTT.

This clone was seen just once. This chain links TRBV25-1 with TRBJ2-7; D perhaps matches TRBD2 (6 bases). This CDR3 region has 16 residues. The V and J ends lost 2 bases and 4 bases respectively, with 18 bases between them. CDR1 is MGHDK, CDR2 SYGVNS, per germline. The CDR3 DNA follows: TGTGCCAGCAGTGAAGCAAGGAACCGGGGAGGTTACGAGCAGTACTTC. This sequence encodes CASSEARNRGGYEQYF.

This clone was detected a few times. The chain joins TRBV6-6 to TRBJ1-2, with D maybe TRBD1 (6 bases). CDR1 MNHNY and CDR2 SVGAGI come from the germline V gene (reference sequence). This CDR3 comprises 14 residues. With 6 bases removed from V and 2 bases from J, the gap between germline ends came to 13 bases. The CDR3 here is CASSQDRRNYGYTF. CDR3 coding DNA: TGTGCCAGCAGCCAAGACAGGAGGAACTATGGCTACACCTTC.

The chain employs TRBV6-4 and TRBJ1-1; D is undetermined. This CDR3 has 13 amino acids. The V end lost 2 bases, the J end lost 5 bases, and 9 bases lay between the germline ends. Germline V gene lookup returns CDR1 MRHNA and CDR2 SNTAGT. The CDR3 here is CASSDTLGTEAFF. For the CDR3, the DNA is TGTGCCAGCAGTGACACCCTCGGGACTGAAGCTTTCTTT.

This sequence joins TRBV27 and TRBJ2-7; 9 nucleotides agree with TRBD1. J lost 2 bases, V lost 5 bases, and 4 bases had no gene match. Germline V gene lookup returns CDR1 MNHEY and CDR2 SMNVEV (reference sequence). This CDR3 has 14 residues. The CDR3 region has the DNA TGTGCCAGCAGTCCCTGGACAGGGGCCTACGAGCAGTACTTC. It codes for CASSPWTGAYEQYF.

V gene TRBV27 combines with J gene TRBJ2-2; 7 bases agree with TRBD1. Looked up from germline, CDR1 is MNHEY and CDR2 is SMNVEV (reference sequence). CDR3 length equals 15 residues. V lost 7 bases, J lost 4 bases, and 9 bases stayed unmatched. Written as DNA, the CDR3 is TGTGCCAGCAAACTAACAGGGGTTAGCACCGGGGAGCTGTTTTTT. It specifies CASKLTGVSTGELFF.

J is TRBJ1-3 and V is TRBV25-1; D is possibly TRBD1 (5 bases). The CDR3 totals 16 residues. In germline, CDR1 is MGHDK, CDR2 SYGVNS. CDR3 in DNA: TGTGCACGGCAGGAGGAAGGGGAGGAAAGAGGAAACACCATATATTTT. Translating it yields CARQEEGEERGNTIYF.